One sample yielded the 7 T cell receptor beta chains listed below, sequenced in a study of breast tumors, draining lymph nodes, adjacent tissues. Samples came from axillary lymph nodes draining the breast cancer. From the multiplex PCR reads, TCRdb called clonotypes with MiXCR, one entry per CDR3 protein. Found here are about 230,000 distinct CDR3 sequences, about 34% of them singletons; the top ten hold 1.2% to 1.5%. What was sequenced was axillary lymph node tissue. The receptors here all came from a female donor with breast cancer. Some clones in this sample may be carry-over from other donors' samples.

The table lists this clonotype with a few counts. A much larger clone is a single base away; this may be a read error. The gene calls are TRBV20-1 and TRBJ2-1, with TRBD2 as a possible D gene (6 bases). The CDR3 has 14 residues. The germline V and J ends were trimmed by 3 bases and 9 bases, with 18 bases remaining between them. The V gene's germline CDR1 is DFQATT and CDR2 SNEGSKA (reference sequence). The CDR3 DNA reads TGCAGTGCTAGGTGGGCTAGCGAAGGCACTGAGCAGTTCTTC. Translation gives CSARWASEGTEQFF.

This clonotype appeared many times. This chain uses TRBV10-3 with TRBJ1-2, with TRBD1 identical over 7 bases. Germline V CDR1 and CDR2: ENHRY, SYGVKD. The CDR3 has 13 residues. V dropped 8 bases and J dropped 8; count of bases not matched to a gene: 11. DNA of the CDR3: TGTGCCATCGAAGGGAGGACAGGCGTCGGCTACACCTTC. Translated, it gives CAIEGRTGVGYTF.

As concerns this clonotype: Since no conserved phenylalanine or tryptophan closes the CDR3, a read error is the likely cause. The chain uses TRBV6-1 and TRBJ2-1; D is tentatively TRBD1 or TRBD2 (6 bases each). Trimming took 8 bases from V and 0 from J, leaving 11 bases between them. CDR3 size: 14 residues. Germline CDR1 and CDR2: MNHNS and SASEGT. CDR3 sequence reads: CASSGGGSYNEQFL. CDR3 sequence (DNA): TGTGCCAGCTCTGGAGGGGGCTCCTACAATGAGCAGTTCCTC.

The chain combines TRBV30 with TRBJ2-2; 8 bases line up with TRBD1. CDR1 and CDR2 from the germline V gene are GTSNPN and SVGIG (reference sequence). With V trimmed by 8 bases and J by 7 bases, 12 bases remained unmatched. The CDR3 is 14 residues long. The CDR3 region is CAGQGALNIGELFF. The CDR3 DNA reads as TGTGCCGGCCAGGGGGCGCTCAATATCGGGGAGCTGTTTTTT.

This clonotype was seen at least ten times. The V gene is TRBV30, the J gene TRBJ2-7; D gene unclear. The CDR3 has 11 amino acids. Germline lookup yields CDR1 GTSNPN and CDR2 SVGIG (reference sequence). Trimming cost V 5 bases and J 2 bases, with 7 bases left between them. The CDR3 bases are TGTGCCTGGGGCAGAGCCTACGAGCAGTACTTC. It codes for CAWGRAYEQYF.

In this sample, this clonotype turned up many times. V is TRBV7-9 and J is TRBJ2-2, with 7 bases lining up with TRBD2. The V gene end was trimmed by 5 bases and the J gene end by 4 bases; junction bases not matched to a gene: 10. The germline V gene encodes CDR1 SEHNR and CDR2 FQNEAQ (reference sequence). This CDR3 comprises 16 residues. The CDR3 coding sequence is TGTGCCAGCAGCCCTAGAAAAGCGGGAACCACCGGGGAGCTGTTTTTT. Encoded protein: CASSPRKAGTTGELFF.

This clonotype was picked up many times. The gene calls are TRBV19 and TRBJ2-7; tentative D call: TRBD2 (5 bases). This CDR3 spans 14 amino acids. The V and J ends lost 4 bases and 1 base respectively, with 11 bases between them. Germline CDR1 and CDR2: LNHDA and SQIVND (reference sequence). For the CDR3, the DNA is TGTGCCAGTAGTAGTACTAGTAGATCCTACGAGCAGTACTTC. This sequence encodes CASSSTSRSYEQYF.